One sample yielded the 32 T cell receptor beta chains listed below, sequenced in a study of blood T cells in healthy people across ages. Together with a sample-barcoded 5' primer, a J-beta primer mix was included in a second PCR lasting about 6 to 11 cycles. TCRdb ran MiXCR on the 5' RACE reads and lists one entry per CDR3 protein. The data hold 1,800,000 or so distinct CDR3 sequences, with roughly two fifths observed a single time. Sample: blood. The receptor source for this set is a human donor in good health.

The chain couples TRBV4-3 to TRBJ1-2; D is unresolved. V was clipped by 0 bases and J by 7 bases, with 15 bases between them. CDR1 is LGHNA, CDR2 YSLEER, per germline. This CDR3 has 15 amino acids. The CDR3 bases are TGCGCCAGCAGCCAAGATCCCTCACCCCGGAGTGGCTACACCTTC. Translation gives CASSQDPSPRSGYTF.

This clonotype was observed a handful of times. V gene TRBV7-9 combines with J gene TRBJ1-1; a weak D match, TRBD1 (5 bases). Between the trimmed V and J ends, which lost 1 base and 0 bases, there was a span of 9 bases. Germline V gives CDR1 SEHNR, CDR2 FQNEAQ (reference sequence). This CDR3 has 15 residues. The DNA for the CDR3 is TGTGCCAGCAGCTTAGGGAGCAGGGTGAACACTGAAGCTTTCTTT. Protein: CASSLGSRVNTEAFF.

The chain is built from TRBV15 and TRBJ2-1; D gene uncertain. The J call may be faulty, since TRBJ2-7 better matches the DNA end. Looked up from germline, CDR1 is LNHNV and CDR2 is YYDKDF (reference sequence). This CDR3 region has 15 residues. In nucleotides, the CDR3 is TGTGCCACCAGCAGAGGAGAGAGCTCCTACAATGAGCAGTACTTC. It is translated as CATSRGESSYNEQYF.

This clonotype showed up many times. The V gene is TRBV4-3, the J gene TRBJ2-1, with TRBD2 matching 8 bases. V was clipped by 0 bases and J by 0 bases; unmatched bases: 4. Germline V gives CDR1 LGHNA, CDR2 YSLEER. CDR3 size: 17 residues. In nucleotides, the CDR3 is TGCGCCAGCAGCCAAGACCCCAGCGGGAGCTCCTACAATGAGCAGTTCTTC. Translating it yields CASSQDPSGSSYNEQFF.

The V call is TRBV4-2, the J call TRBJ2-7; D is perhaps TRBD1 or TRBD2 (5 bases each). The CDR3 loop spans 15 amino acids. Per the germline V gene, CDR1 is LGHNA and CDR2 is YNFKEQ. V lost 1 base and J lost 4, with 14 bases in between. CDR3 amino acids: CASSQGLGERYEQYF. The DNA for the CDR3 is TGTGCCAGCAGCCAAGGTCTGGGGGAGAGATACGAGCAGTACTTC.

Only a few counts were recorded for this clonotype. This sequence joins TRBV29-1 and TRBJ1-2; the D is unclear. Trimming took off 7 bases at V and 7 bases at J, with 19 bases between the two ends. In germline, CDR1 is SQVTM, CDR2 ANQGSEA. The CDR3 runs 13 residues. CDR3 residues: CSGVVDGRPGYTF. CDR3 sequence (DNA): TGCAGCGGGGTCGTTGACGGCAGGCCTGGCTACACCTTC.

V and J are TRBV20-1 and TRBJ1-1; D unclear. The ends were cut back, 3 bases at V and 4 bases at J, with 15 bases in the middle. Germline V gives CDR1 DFQATT, CDR2 SNEGSKA (reference sequence). This CDR3 is built from 14 residues. The CDR3: CSARAFVLGTEAFF. In DNA, the CDR3 is TGCAGTGCTAGGGCATTCGTCCTCGGCACTGAAGCTTTCTTT.

This clonotype was observed a few times. The V gene is TRBV28, the J gene TRBJ2-7; possibly TRBD1 or TRBD2 for D (5 bases each). Germline CDR1 MDHEN, CDR2 SYDVKM. The V end was cut by 5 bases, the J end by 3 bases, with 11 bases between. CDR3 size: 13 residues. The CDR3 coding sequence is TGTGCCAGCAGTCGGGAACAGGTCTACGAGCAGTACTTC. Translating it yields CASSREQVYEQYF.

This chain joins TRBV19 and TRBJ2-7, with D uncertain. V was cut by 5 bases and J by 2 bases, with 13 bases left in between. From germline, CDR1 is LNHDA and CDR2 SQIVND (reference sequence). CDR3 length: 14 amino acids. The CDR3 sequence: CASSPAERAYEQYF. For the CDR3, the DNA is TGTGCCAGTAGTCCCGCCGAGAGAGCCTACGAGCAGTACTTC. Supplemented by reference TRBV19 and TRBJ2-7, the full variable domain reads DGGITQSPKYLFRKEGQNVTLSCEQNLNHDAMYWYRQDPGQGLRLIYYSQIVNDFQKGDIAEGYSVSREKKESFPLTVTSAQKNPTAFYLCASSPAERAYEQYFGPGTRLTVT.

This clonotype was picked up a small number of times. The rearrangement joins TRBV20-1 to TRBJ2-5; TRBD2 agrees at 11 bases. Germline CDR1 reads DFQATT; CDR2 reads SNEGSKA (reference sequence). The CDR3 consists of 13 residues. Losses at the gene ends were 6 bases for V and 9 bases for J; bases not matched to a gene: 9. The CDR3 DNA reads TGCAGTGCCGGACTAGCGGGTACGGGGGCCCAGTACTTC. It is translated as CSAGLAGTGAQYF.

This rearrangement joins TRBV12-3 or TRBV12-4 to TRBJ2-2; D is perhaps TRBD1 (7 bases). The CDR3 has 16 residues. The ends were cut back, 3 bases at V and 3 bases at J, with 14 bases in the middle. The CDR3 spells CASSFIRGEDTGELFF. In DNA, the CDR3 is TGTGCCAGCAGTTTTATCAGGGGGGAGGACACCGGGGAGCTGTTTTTT.

This clonotype was picked up a small number of times. The rearrangement links TRBV29-1 to TRBJ2-1; D possibly corresponds to TRBD1 (5 bases). With 4 bases removed from V and 10 bases from J, the gap between germline ends came to 14 bases. The CDR3 is 12 residues long. Germline-derived CDR1 and CDR2 are SQVTM and ANQGSEA. DNA of the CDR3: TGCAGCGTTGGGGTAGACAGCTACGAGCAGTTCTTC. Its translation is CSVGVDSYEQFF.

The V call is TRBV7-3, the J call TRBJ2-7; no clear D. This CDR3 spans 15 amino acids. The V end lost 1 base, the J end lost 0 bases, and 10 bases lay between the germline ends. The germline V gene encodes CDR1 SGHTA and CDR2 FQGTGA. The CDR3 nucleotides read TGTGCCAGCAGCTTAAACGGTAGAAGCTCCTACGAGCAGTACTTC. It is translated as CASSLNGRSSYEQYF.

This chain connects TRBV29-1 to TRBJ1-1; no reliable D call. Between the trimmed V and J ends, which lost 6 bases and 0 bases, there was a span of 11 bases. The CDR3 has 13 residues. In germline, CDR1 is SQVTM, CDR2 ANQGSEA. The CDR3 DNA reads as TGCAGCGTCACTCGCCCGATGAACACTGAAGCTTTCTTT. This codes for CSVTRPMNTEAFF.

This clonotype was found a few times. V gene TRBV29-1 combines with J gene TRBJ2-5; weak D call: TRBD2 (7 bases). Germline values: CDR1 SQVTM, CDR2 ANQGSEA. The CDR3 has 15 amino acids. Between the trimmed V and J ends, which lost 6 bases and 2 bases, there was a span of 19 bases. The CDR3 here is CSVRGGGPRQETQYF. The CDR3 DNA follows: TGCAGCGTCCGAGGGGGGGGGCCGAGGCAAGAGACCCAGTACTTC.

The chain has TRBV7-2 and TRBJ2-3, with 15 bases that match TRBD2. CDR3 size: 17 residues. In germline, CDR1 is SGHTA, CDR2 FQGNSA. Losses at the gene ends were 1 base for V and 6 bases for J; bases not matched to a gene: 5. CDR3 in amino acids: CASSLVGLAGGRDTQYF. The CDR3 DNA reads as TGTGCCAGCAGCTTAGTCGGACTAGCGGGGGGGCGTGATACGCAGTATTTT.

This clonotype has more than one count but fewer than ten. This chain joins TRBV12-3 or TRBV12-4 and TRBJ1-1; TRBD1 might be the D (5 bases). The CDR3 consists of 14 residues. Deletions cut 7 bases from V and 1 base from J, with 13 bases between. CDR3 sequence (DNA): TGTGCCAGCAATACGGGACGGGGGAACACTGAAGCTTTCTTT. Translated: CASNTGRGNTEAFF.

This clonotype was seen at least ten times. This rearrangement joins TRBV12-3 or TRBV12-4 to TRBJ2-7; TRBD1 agrees at 7 bases. This CDR3 contains 12 residues. After removal of 6 bases from V and 3 bases from J, the junction contained 2 bases not matched to a gene. CDR3 region: CASSAGGYEQYF. CDR3 sequence (DNA): TGTGCCAGCAGCGCAGGGGGCTACGAGCAGTACTTC.

The chain has TRBV15 and TRBJ1-1; a weak D match, TRBD1 (5 bases). CDR3 size: 15 residues. CDR1 is LNHNV, CDR2 YYDKDF, per germline (reference sequence). Trimming took 0 bases from V and 3 from J, leaving 11 bases between them. The CDR3 region is CATSRDRGIHTEAFF. In DNA form, the CDR3 reads TGTGCCACCAGCAGAGATCGGGGGATTCACACTGAAGCTTTCTTT.

This clonotype has a handful of counts. This chain uses TRBV4-3 with TRBJ2-6; D may be TRBD1 (5 bases). Between the trimmed V and J ends, which lost 6 bases and 2 bases, there was a span of 14 bases. From germline, CDR1 is LGHNA and CDR2 YSLEER. The CDR3 sequence is 16 residues long. The CDR3 DNA is TGCGCCAGCAGTCGCCAAACAGGTGCTGGGGCCAACGTCCTGACTTTC. This gives the protein CASSRQTGAGANVLTF.

This clonotype was detected only a few times. This chain links TRBV20-1 with TRBJ2-1; possibly TRBD1 or TRBD2 for D (6 bases each). Trimming cost V 6 bases and J 0 bases, with 15 bases left between them. The CDR3 totals 15 residues. Germline V gene data show CDR1 as DFQATT and CDR2 as SNEGSKA (reference sequence). The CDR3 region is CSAQRRGSSYNEQFF. CDR3 DNA sequence: TGCAGTGCCCAAAGGAGGGGGAGCTCCTACAATGAGCAGTTCTTC.

V and J are TRBV27 and TRBJ1-1; D remains unclear. The V gene's germline CDR1 is MNHEY and CDR2 SMNVEV (reference sequence). Between the trimmed V and J ends, which lost 4 bases and 8 bases, there was a span of 29 bases. The CDR3 runs to 18 residues. The chain's CDR3 is CASSSISGETQPKEEAFF. In DNA form, the CDR3 reads TGTGCCAGCAGTTCCATTTCGGGCGAAACCCAACCAAAAGAAGAAGCTTTCTTT.

In its sample, this clonotype was seen once. This chain links TRBV12-3 or TRBV12-4 with TRBJ1-2; 8 positions match TRBD1. V trimming: 6 bases; J trimming: 0 bases; junction bases outside the gene matches: 9. CDR3 length: 16 residues. The CDR3 DNA is TGTGCCAGCAGCCCCGACAGGGGCCGACCTAACTATGGCTACACCTTC. Protein: CASSPDRGRPNYGYTF.

This clonotype was picked up a small number of times. V is TRBV5-6 and J is TRBJ2-5; 7 bases are shared with TRBD1. This CDR3 is built from 15 residues. V lost 4 bases to trimming and J lost 5 bases; unmatched junction nucleotides: 11. Germline V gene sequence: CDR1 SGHDT, CDR2 YYEEEE. CDR3 in DNA: TGTGCCAGCAGCCCCGGAGAAGGGGGCCTGGAGACCCAGTACTTC. This translates into CASSPGEGGLETQYF.

A word on this clonotype: An end of the junction differs from the germline gene, which may be a read error. CDR3 loop: CASSFISGDTEALF. The DNA for the CDR3 is TGCGCCAGCAGCTTCATATCGGGGGACACTGAAGCTCTCTTT. V is TRBV5-1 and J is TRBJ1-1, with TRBD1 as a possible D gene (6 bases). Per the germline V gene, CDR1 is SGHRS and CDR2 is YFSETQ. This CDR3 spans 14 amino acids.

This rearrangement joins TRBV29-1 to TRBJ2-1, with a weak D call TRBD2 (6 bases). The CDR3 loop spans 12 amino acids. Germline CDR1 SQVTM, CDR2 ANQGSEA. V gave up 2 bases and J gave up 7 bases, with 9 bases separating them. CDR3: CSVEFRENEQFF. The CDR3 nucleotides are TGCAGCGTTGAATTTCGGGAGAATGAGCAGTTCTTC.

The V call is TRBV20-1, the J call TRBJ2-1; TRBD2 matches 12 bases. The CDR3 extends over 15 amino acids. Trimming removed 5 bases from V and 4 bases from J; junction bases left unmatched: 6. Germline lookup yields CDR1 DFQATT and CDR2 SNEGSKA (reference sequence). CDR3: CSARTSGALYNEQFF. CDR3 bases: TGCAGTGCTCGGACTAGCGGGGCATTATACAATGAGCAGTTCTTC.

This rearrangement joins TRBV27 to TRBJ1-6; D remains unclear. The CDR3 has 14 residues. V was trimmed by 7 bases and J by 7 bases, leaving 14 bases between them. CDR1 is MNHEY and CDR2 is SMNVEV in the germline V gene (reference sequence). The CDR3 coding sequence is TGTGCCAGCAAGGAGGGCGGTGGGAATTCACCCCTCCACTTT. Protein sequence: CASKEGGGNSPLHF.

This chain uses TRBV2 with TRBJ2-1, with D possibly matching TRBD1 (5 bases). From germline, CDR1 is SNHLY and CDR2 FYNNEI. The CDR3 runs 15 residues. Trimming left V 6 bases short and J 0 bases short, with 12 bases between. The CDR3, as DNA: TGTGCCAGCAGGGTGGACACGAGCTCCTACAATGAGCAGTTCTTC. Protein: CASRVDTSSYNEQFF. The variable domain in full, with the rest retrieved from reference TRBV2 and TRBJ2-1, is EPEVTQTPSHQVTQMGQEVILRCVPISNHLYFYWYRQILGQKVEFLVSFYNNEISEKSEIFDDQFSVERPDGSNFTLKIRSTKLEDSAMYFCASRVDTSSYNEQFFGPGTRLTVL.

V usage is TRBV7-2 and J usage is TRBJ1-2, with 9 bases aligning to TRBD1. The germline V gene has CDR1 SGHTA and CDR2 FQGNSA. J lost 5 bases, V lost 1 base, and 5 bases had no gene match. CDR3 length: 15 residues. The DNA for the CDR3 is TGTGCCAGCAGCTTAGAGCCGGGACAGGGATATGGCTACACCTTC. Protein product: CASSLEPGQGYGYTF.

The chain is built from TRBV6-5 and TRBJ2-7, with 11 positions matching TRBD1. V was clipped by 2 bases and J by 10 bases; unmatched bases: 10. Looked up from germline, CDR1 is MNHEY and CDR2 is SVGAGI. The CDR3 contains 15 residues. DNA for the CDR3: TGTGCCAGCAGTTACCAAGGGACAGGGGGGACTTATCAGTACTTC. Translating it yields CASSYQGTGGTYQYF.

This clonotype was seen a few times. J is TRBJ2-5 and V is TRBV7-9; 12 bases map to TRBD1. CDR3 length: 18 amino acids. Per the germline V gene, CDR1 is SEHNR and CDR2 is FQNEAQ (reference sequence). The V and J ends lost 5 bases and 5 bases, in that order; junction bases with no gene match: 15. The DNA of the CDR3 is TGTGCCAGCAGCCAAGGGGAAATAGGGACAGGGGGCCCGGAGACCCAGTACTTC. This translates into CASSQGEIGTGGPETQYF.